Listed here are 4 T cell receptor beta chains from one sample, sequenced in a study of cytomegalovirus exposure and HLA in healthy donors. 13 Jbeta primers and 60 Vbeta primers were used for the PCR. Sequencing used immunoSEQ multiplex PCR; TCRdb keeps in-frame clones, though not all of them. There are over 150,000 clones in the sample; around 75% occur only once, and around 2% lies in the top ten. The sample taken for sequencing was PBMCs. The receptors shown here come from a human donor in good health.

This sequence joins TRBV6-5 and TRBJ2-7; 7 positions match TRBD1. The germline V gene has CDR1 MNHEY and CDR2 SVGAGI. The CDR3 loop spans 13 amino acids. V lost 2 bases to trimming and J lost 2 bases; unmatched junction nucleotides: 0. The CDR3 is CASSYDRAYEQYF. In nucleotides, the CDR3 is TGTGCCAGCAGTTACGACAGGGCCTACGAGCAGTACTTC.

This chain connects TRBV19 to TRBJ1-5; the D gene is possibly TRBD1 (5 bases). The CDR3 loop spans 14 amino acids. V was trimmed by 7 bases and J by 3 bases, leaving 13 bases between them. CDR1 is LNHDA and CDR2 is SQIVND in the germline V gene (reference sequence). CDR3 sequence reads: CASKVQGTNQPQHF. DNA for the CDR3: TGTGCCAGTAAGGTGCAGGGTACCAATCAGCCCCAGCATTTT.

The rearrangement links TRBV13 to TRBJ2-4, with a tentative D call TRBD1 (6 bases). The CDR3 loop spans 21 amino acids. V was clipped by 4 bases and J by 0 bases, with 28 bases between them. The germline CDR1 and CDR2 sequences are PRHDT and FYEKMQ (reference sequence). CDR3 in DNA: TGTGCCAGCAGCTCCGACTATCTCCAGGGGACCTCTTCTTTAGCCAAAAACATTCAGTACTTC. Residues: CASSSDYLQGTSSLAKNIQYF. Filled out from reference TRBV13 and TRBJ2-4, the complete variable domain reads AAGVIQSPRHLIKEKRETATLKCYPIPRHDTVYWYQQGPGQDPQFLISFYEKMQSDKGSIPDRFSAQQFSDYHSELNMSSLELGDSALYFCASSSDYLQGTSSLAKNIQYFGAGTRLSVL.

This chain links TRBV9 with TRBJ1-1; D remains unclear. This CDR3 region has 16 residues. Trimming took off 1 base at V and 1 base at J, with 14 bases between the two ends. Germline-derived CDR1 and CDR2 are SGDLS and YYNGEE. CDR3 DNA sequence: TGTGCCAGCAGCGTAAGTGGAGGTTCGGGGAACACTGAAGCTTTCTTT. It encodes CASSVSGGSGNTEAFF.